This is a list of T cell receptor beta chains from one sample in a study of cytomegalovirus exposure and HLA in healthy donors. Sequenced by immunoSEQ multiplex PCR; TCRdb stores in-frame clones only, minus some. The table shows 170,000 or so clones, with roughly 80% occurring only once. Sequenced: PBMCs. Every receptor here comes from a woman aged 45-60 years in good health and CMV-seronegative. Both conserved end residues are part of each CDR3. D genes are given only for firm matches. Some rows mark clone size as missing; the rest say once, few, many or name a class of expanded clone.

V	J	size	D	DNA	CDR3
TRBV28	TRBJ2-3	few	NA	TGTGCCAGCAGTTTATTGGAGGAGGCAGATACGCAGTATTTT	CASSLLEEADTQYF
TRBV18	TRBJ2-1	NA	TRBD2	TGTGCCAGCTCAATCGCGGGGGGGCCTAGAAGACTCTACAATGAGCAGTTCTTC	CASSIAGGPRRLYNEQFF
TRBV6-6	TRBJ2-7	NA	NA	TGTGCCAGCAGTTACTCGAGGGGGAAAAATACCTACGAGCAGTACTTC	CASSYSRGKNTYEQYF
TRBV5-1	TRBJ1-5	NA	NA	TGCGCCAGCAGCCACCTGGGGGGGGCTAGCAATCAGCCCCAGCATTTT	CASSHLGGASNQPQHF
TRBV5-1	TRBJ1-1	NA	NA	TGCGCCAGCAGCTTGGCCGTAGGACAGATAAACACTGAAGCTTTCTTT	CASSLAVGQINTEAFF
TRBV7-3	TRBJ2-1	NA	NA	TGTGCCAGCAGCCCCGGGGCAGGGGCTTACAATGAGCAGTTCTTC	CASSPGAGAYNEQFF
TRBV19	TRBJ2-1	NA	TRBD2	TGTGCCAGTAGTACCCTTCACCCCGCAGCGGGACGGTACAATGAGCAGTTCTTC	CASSTLHPAAGRYNEQFF
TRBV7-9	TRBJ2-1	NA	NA	TGTGCCAGCAGCTTTGGTCGCACCATTGCAGACAATGAGCAGTTCTTC	CASSFGRTIADNEQFF
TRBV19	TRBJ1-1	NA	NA	TGTGCCAGTAGTTCCCCGGGGGTCAGCACTGAAGCTTTCTTT	CASSSPGVSTEAFF
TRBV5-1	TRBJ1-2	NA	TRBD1	TGCGCCAGCAGCTCAGGGGGACAGGTCTATGGCTACACCTTC	CASSSGGQVYGYTF
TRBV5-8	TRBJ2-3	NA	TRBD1	TGTGCCAGCAGCCTACAGGGGGTTGGGGCAGATACGCAGTATTTT	CASSLQGVGADTQYF
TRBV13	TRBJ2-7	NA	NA	TGTGCCAGCAGCCAACGGGACACGTTATACGAGCAGTACTTC	CASSQRDTLYEQYF
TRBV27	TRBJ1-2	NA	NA	TGTGCCAGCAGTTTATCCTCCGCTGGGCTGGAGGAGTATGGCTACACCTTC	CASSLSSAGLEEYGYTF
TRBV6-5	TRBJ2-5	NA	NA	TGTGCCAGCAGGACTAGACTAGTTGGCGAGACCCAGTACTTC	CASRTRLVGETQYF
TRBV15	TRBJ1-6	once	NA	TGTGCCACCAGCAGAGTCCGCAGGGTTAATTCACCCCTCCACTTT	CATSRVRRVNSPLHF
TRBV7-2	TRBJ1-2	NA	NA	TGTGCCAGCAGAGCAGGGGTCAACTATGGCTACACCTTC	CASRAGVNYGYTF
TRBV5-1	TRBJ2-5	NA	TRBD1	TGCGCCAGCAGCTTGGGGACAGGGGTGTGGACCCAGTACTTC	CASSLGTGVWTQYF
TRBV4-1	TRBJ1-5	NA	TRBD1	TGCGCCAGCAGCCAGGGACAGGGGGGTCAGCCCCAGCATTTT	CASSQGQGGQPQHF
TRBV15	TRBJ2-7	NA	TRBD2	TGTGCCACCAGCAGACTAGCGGGGTCCTACGAGCAGTACTTC	CATSRLAGSYEQYF